The present TCR beta chain was sequenced within a study of CD8 T cell repertoires and HIV-1 epitope variants. At the level of the study: IL-2, IL-7 and IL-15 were added on days 3 and 7 of approximately 11-day cultures.

The ends were cut back, 3 bases at V and 6 bases at J, with 8 bases in the middle. CDR3 length: 12 amino acids. Germline V CDR1 and CDR2: MDHEN, SYDVKM. Details on this clone: Its antigen is not identified.

Clones were read by immunoSEQ multiplex PCR, and TCRdb kept only the in-frame ones, dropping some. The profile covers roughly 5,300 clones, with about two thirds appearing a single time and around 40% taken by the ten largest. The sequenced sample consisted of cultured CD8+ T cells derived from PBMCs. This TCR was recovered from a male donor with HIV. This chain uses TRBV28 with TRBJ1-1; D remains unclear. The CDR3 nucleotides read TGTGCCAGCAGTTTTGCGGACCCTGAAGCTTTCTTT. Residues: CASSFADPEAFF.